The T cell receptor (beta chain) described here comes from a study of cytomegalovirus exposure and HLA in healthy donors. Trimming stripped 2 bases from V and 0 bases from J, with 9 bases between. This CDR3 has 14 residues. The germline V gene encodes CDR1 SGHRS and CDR2 YFSETQ. This PCR relied on a set of 60 Vbeta primers and 13 Jbeta primers. Assay: immunoSEQ multiplex PCR; the TCRdb copy retains only in-frame clones and omits some. The sample yields about 140,000 clones, 70% to 75% seen once. The origin of this receptor is a middle-aged woman in good health and CMV-seronegative. V and J are TRBV5-1 and TRBJ2-7; D might be TRBD1 (5 bases). The sample comprised PBMCs. The CDR3 here is CASSFDSHSYEQYF. CDR3 coding DNA: TGCGCCAGCAGCTTCGACAGCCACTCCTACGAGCAGTACTTC.